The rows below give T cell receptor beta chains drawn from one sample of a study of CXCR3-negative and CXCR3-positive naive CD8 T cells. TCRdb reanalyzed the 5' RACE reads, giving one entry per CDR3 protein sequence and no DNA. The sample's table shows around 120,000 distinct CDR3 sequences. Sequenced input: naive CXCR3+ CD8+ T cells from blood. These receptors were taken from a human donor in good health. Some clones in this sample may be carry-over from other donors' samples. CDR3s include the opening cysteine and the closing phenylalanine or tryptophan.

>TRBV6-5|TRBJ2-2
CASTKVPIPGELFF
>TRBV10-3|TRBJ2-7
CAISETYEQYF
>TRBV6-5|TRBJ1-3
CASSLVSGNTIYF
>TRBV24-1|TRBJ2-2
CATSGASGTIDTGELFF
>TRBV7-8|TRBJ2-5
CASSPREGGETQYF
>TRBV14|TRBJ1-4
CASSLATGVTNERLFF
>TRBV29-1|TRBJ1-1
CSVAGGRSIDTEAFF
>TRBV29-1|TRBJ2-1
CSAEGGLAGMLNEQFF
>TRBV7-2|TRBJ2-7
CASSSRQGTSAYEQYF
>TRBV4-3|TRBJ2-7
CASSQDSTGRAYEQYF
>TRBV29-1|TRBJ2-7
CSAGGMGEYEQYF
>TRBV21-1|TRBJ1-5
CASSKEGQVSNQPQHF
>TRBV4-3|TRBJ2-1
CASSHRTSGGNSYNEQFF
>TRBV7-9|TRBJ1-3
CASRPEESITIYF
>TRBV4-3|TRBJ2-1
CASSQAFRGGLNEQFF
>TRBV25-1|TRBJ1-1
CASTFGTGMFSEAFF
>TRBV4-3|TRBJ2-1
CASSQVLLSEQFF
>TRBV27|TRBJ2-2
CASSFHTGELFF
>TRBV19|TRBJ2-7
CASSMTSADYEQYF
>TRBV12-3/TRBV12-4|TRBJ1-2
CASSADRAVYTF
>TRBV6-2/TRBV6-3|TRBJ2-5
CASSYMIAEDQTQYF
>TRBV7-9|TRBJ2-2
CASSPRKSGNTGELFF
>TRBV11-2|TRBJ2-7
CASSLTGNYYEQYF
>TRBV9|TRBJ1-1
CASSAGQYTEAFF
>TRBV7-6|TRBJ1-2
CASSLGARVSNYGYTF
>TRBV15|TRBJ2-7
CATSREGTSGYEQYF